A selection of T cell receptor beta chains follows, all from one sample in a study of radiotherapy plus CTLA-4 blockade in lung cancer. Sequencing used immunoSEQ multiplex PCR; TCRdb keeps in-frame clones, though not all of them. The table has approximately 78,000 clones, roughly 80% seen once. The sequenced sample was peripheral blood, obtained from a patient treated with radiotherapy plus ipilimumab. The receptors stem from a human donor with non-small cell lung cancer who had a complete response to radiotherapy plus ipilimumab. CDR3s include the opening cysteine and the closing phenylalanine or tryptophan. A D gene is named only where the DNA matches it firmly. Clone size is given for some rows only: seen once, a few or many times, or a class if the clone is expanded.

NA	TRBV27	TRBJ2-7	NA	TGTGCCAGCAGTTTGCAGGTTTCCTACGAGCAGTACTTC	CASSLQVSYEQYF
NA	TRBV7-2	TRBJ1-3	NA	TGTGCCAGCAGCCCTCGGTGGGGAGGGGCTATCTCTGGAAACACCATATATTTT	CASSPRWGGAISGNTIYF
TRBD1	TRBV5-6	TRBJ1-2	once	TGTGCCAGCAGCCCGGAACAGGGGGCTAGATATGGCTACACCTTC	CASSPEQGARYGYTF
TRBD1	TRBV2	TRBJ2-1	NA	TGTGCCAGCAGAGGACAGGGTAATGGCTACAATGAGCAGTTCTTC	CASRGQGNGYNEQFF
NA	TRBV5-6	TRBJ2-5	NA	TGTGCCAGCAGCTTGCCTGCCCGGGATTACCAAGAGACCCAGTACTTC	CASSLPARDYQETQYF
NA	TRBV25-1	TRBJ1-1	NA	TGTGCCAGCAGTGATGAGGGCAAGAACACTGAAGCTTTCTTT	CASSDEGKNTEAFF
TRBD2	TRBV6-5	TRBJ2-1	NA	TGTGCCAGCAGTCCTAGCGGGAGGGCCTGGAATGAGCAGTTCTTC	CASSPSGRAWNEQFF
NA	TRBV4-1	TRBJ2-2	NA	TGCGCCAGCAGCCAAGAGCCGTACGGGGAGCTGTTTTTT	CASSQEPYGELFF
NA	TRBV18	TRBJ2-7	NA	TGTGCCAGCTCACCACCGGGCGGAGGGCCCCACGAGCAGTACTTC	CASSPPGGGPHEQYF
NA	TRBV11-3	TRBJ2-5	NA	TGTGCCAGCAGCTTGGCAGGGGTTAGGCAAGAGACCCAGTACTTC	CASSLAGVRQETQYF
TRBD1	TRBV6-4	TRBJ1-2	NA	TGTGCCAGCAGTGACGGGGACAGGGGCCACTACACCTTC	CASSDGDRGHYTF
NA	TRBV7-8	TRBJ2-1	NA	TGTGCCAGCAGCTTAGACCCGAGGGGGGATGAGCAGTTCTTC	CASSLDPRGDEQFF
NA	TRBV9	TRBJ2-2	NA	TGTGCCAGCAGCGTAGAAGCGGCGGTCCTGGCCGGGGAGCTGTTTTTT	CASSVEAAVLAGELFF
NA	TRBV19	TRBJ1-6	few	TGTGCCAGTACCCGGGGTTTCTCCTATAATTCACCCCTCCACTTT	CASTRGFSYNSPLHF
NA	TRBV20-1	TRBJ2-5	NA	TGCAGTGCTAGAGCCCTAGAGACCCAGTACTTC	CSARALETQYF
NA	TRBV2	TRBJ1-3	once	TGTGCCAGCAGTGATGGAAAGGGTGCTGGAAACACCATATATTTT	CASSDGKGAGNTIYF
NA	TRBV6-6	TRBJ1-5	NA	TGTGCCAGCAGTTATGGGGGCAATCAGCCCCAGCATTTT	CASSYGGNQPQHF
TRBD2	TRBV30	TRBJ2-5	once	TGTGCCTGGAGTGTTGGAGCGGGAGTAGGGGAGACCCAGTACTTC	CAWSVGAGVGETQYF
NA	TRBV11-2	TRBJ2-1	NA	TGTGCCAGCAGCCCCCCGGAGGGGGGCAGTGAGCAGTTCTTC	CASSPPEGGSEQFF
TRBD1	TRBV29-1	TRBJ2-5	NA	TGCAGCGTTGAAAAAGGGGCCGGGACAGGGGGAGAGACCCAGTACTTC	CSVEKGAGTGGETQYF
NA	TRBV4-1	TRBJ2-7	medium-sized	TGCGCCAGCAGCCAAGTTCCAGGGAGCTCCTACGAGCAGTACTTC	CASSQVPGSSYEQYF
TRBD2	TRBV6-5	TRBJ2-1	NA	TGTGCCAGCAGTTACTCCCCTAGCGGGAGAGGTGAGCAGTTCTTC	CASSYSPSGRGEQFF
TRBD1	TRBV4-3	TRBJ2-5	NA	TGCGCCAGCAGCCAAAATTACGGACAGGGTGAGACCCAGTACTTC	CASSQNYGQGETQYF
TRBD1	TRBV6-1	TRBJ1-4	NA	TGTGCCAGCAGTGAAGCGCTTCTAGGACAGGGGGCGCCGGGTAGAGAAAAACTGTTTTTT	CASSEALLGQGAPGREKLFF
NA	TRBV2	TRBJ2-2	NA	TGTGCCAGCAGCACAGACACCGGGGAGCTGTTTTTT	CASSTDTGELFF
NA	TRBV6-5	TRBJ1-1	few	TGTGCCAGCAGTTACTACGGGGGCACTGAAGCTTTCTTT	CASSYYGGTEAFF
NA	TRBV19	TRBJ1-1	NA	TGTGCCAGTAGTATTTACAGGGCGAGGAACACTGAAGCTTTCTTT	CASSIYRARNTEAFF